This T cell receptor (beta chain) was identified in a study of T cell changes during pregnancy in multiple sclerosis. CDR1 and CDR2 from the germline V gene are SGHRS and YFSETQ. The CDR3 has 15 residues. V dropped 3 bases and J dropped 2 bases, with 11 bases sitting between them. Clones were read by immunoSEQ multiplex PCR, and TCRdb kept only the in-frame ones, dropping some. Of roughly 27,000 clones listed, around nine tenths are singletons. This clonotype was obtained from a female donor with multiple sclerosis, enrolled in a pregnancy study. The chain uses TRBV5-1 and TRBJ2-2; weak D call: TRBD1 (5 bases). The sample consisted of CD4+ T cells from peripheral blood mononuclear cells, taken in the first trimester of pregnancy. The chain's CDR3 is CASSWTLVNTGELFF. The CDR3 DNA follows: TGCGCCAGCAGCTGGACACTGGTTAACACCGGGGAGCTGTTTTTT.